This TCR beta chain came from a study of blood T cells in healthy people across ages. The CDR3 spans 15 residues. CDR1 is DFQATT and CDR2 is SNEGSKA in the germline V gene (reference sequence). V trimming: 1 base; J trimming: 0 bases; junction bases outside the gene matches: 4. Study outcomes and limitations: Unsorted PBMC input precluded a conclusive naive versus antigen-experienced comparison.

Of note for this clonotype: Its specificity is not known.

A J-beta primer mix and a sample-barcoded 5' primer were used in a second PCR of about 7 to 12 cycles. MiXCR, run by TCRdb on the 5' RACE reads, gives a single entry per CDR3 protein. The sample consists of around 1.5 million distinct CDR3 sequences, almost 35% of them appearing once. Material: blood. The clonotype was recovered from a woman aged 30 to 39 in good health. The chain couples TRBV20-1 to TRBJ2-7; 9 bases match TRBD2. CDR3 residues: CSARGSSGGSYEQYF. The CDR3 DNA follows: TGCAGTGCTAGAGGAAGTAGCGGGGGCTCCTACGAGCAGTACTTC.